Sequencing of this TCR beta chain was carried out in a study of regulatory T cells in long-lasting Graves disease. With regard to this clonotype: What it binds is not known.

The time point was: newly diagnosed GD, antithyroid drugs for less than 3 months. PBMC-derived RNA was used for the TCR library. Relying on iRepertoire HTBI primers and Arm-PCR of CDR3 regions, the team built TCR beta libraries. Per the original data handling: Sequenced samples collectively carried some 60 TRBV and 12 to 15 TRBJ segments. TCRdb independently ran MiXCR on the multiplex PCR reads; one entry per CDR3 protein. The authors' filters were not applied to this entry. The table lists about 220,000 distinct CDR3 sequences, approximately 16% of them singletons. The CDR3 length is 14 residues. Trimming removed 2 bases from V and 0 bases from J, with 5 bases in between. Germline loops: CDR1 LNHDA, CDR2 SQIVND (reference sequence). Whole-study results and caveats: Persistent-disease Graves' patients showed less TCR diversity than new cases. Persistent patients had more shared public clonotypes (around 3,000) than new patients (approximately 970).

The sample was peripheral blood mononuclear cells (PBMCs), taken at new diagnosis, from a patient treated with antithyroid drugs. The J gene is TRBJ1-3, the V gene TRBV19, with D unresolved. The sequence came from a female donor with Graves disease. The CDR3 DNA follows: TGTGCCAGTAGTATACAGTTCTCTGGAAACACCATATATTTT. This encodes CASSIQFSGNTIYF.